What follows are 2 T cell receptor beta chains derived from one specimen sequenced in a study of cytomegalovirus exposure and HLA in healthy donors. Both 60 Vbeta primers and 13 Jbeta primers went into the PCR. The repertoire was sequenced with immunoSEQ multiplex PCR; TCRdb's copy has only in-frame clones and lacks some. Of 97,000 or so clones in the sample, roughly three fifths were seen once. Sample: PBMCs. The receptors were sampled from a human donor in good health.

This clone was seen more than once but under ten times. V gene TRBV11-3 combines with J gene TRBJ2-1, with TRBD2 matching 11 bases. V trimming: 4 bases; J trimming: 4 bases; junction bases outside the gene matches: 3. Germline V gives CDR1 SGHNT, CDR2 YENEEA. This CDR3 contains 15 residues. CDR3 amino acids: CASSSRTSGYNEQFF. In DNA, the CDR3 is TGTGCCAGCAGCTCCAGGACTAGCGGGTACAATGAGCAGTTCTTC.

This rearrangement joins TRBV5-1 to TRBJ2-1; 9 bases agree with TRBD2. Germline V CDR1 and CDR2: SGHRS, YFSETQ. This CDR3 is built from 17 residues. Trimming took 3 bases from V and 4 from J; bases not matched to a gene: 11. This chain's CDR3 is CASSWDLLAGGYNEQFF. The CDR3 region has the DNA TGCGCCAGCAGCTGGGACCTTCTCGCGGGAGGGTACAATGAGCAGTTCTTC.